The T cell receptor (beta chain) described here comes from a study of blood T cell repertoires in COVID-19. This clone was detected ten times or more. The CDR3 runs 13 residues. Germline V lookup: CDR1 LGHNT, CDR2 FRNRAP. Trimming took off 3 bases at V and 7 bases at J, with 9 bases between the two ends. Profiling relied on immunoSEQ multiplex PCR, and the TCRdb table lists in-frame clones only, not all of them. The sample has 150,000 to 200,000 clones, around four fifths seen once. Sequenced input: PBMCs or T cells enriched from blood (not recorded which). This chain joins TRBV12-5 and TRBJ2-2; perhaps TRBD2 as D (5 bases). The clonotype comes from a woman in her 50s who had recovered from COVID-19. The DNA for the CDR3 is TGTGCTAGTGGTTTTTGGACTGGCGGGGAGCTGTTTTTT. Its protein product is CASGFWTGGELFF.